The 18 T cell receptor beta chains presented below share a single source sample, sequenced in a study of T cell responses to AZD1222 COVID-19 vaccine (dated by TCRdb to 2020 to 2023). Libraries were made using the immunoSEQ multiplex PCR assay. TCRdb carries this immuneACCESS record with in-frame sequences only. Its versions omit some clonotypes, under half of them owing to an unresolved V gene in the studies checked, with the rest unexplained. The sample table shows around 130,000 clones, and 85% to 90% are seen once. The ten largest clones represent 12% of the sample. The time point label here, explained by the study, means: baseline before first vaccination. The sequencing used peripheral blood, collected on day 0 of AZD1222 vaccination. These receptors were collected from an adult in good health.

The chain uses TRBV7-9 and TRBJ1-5, with a possible D match to TRBD1 (6 bases). The CDR3 is 17 residues long. Looked up from germline, CDR1 is SEHNR and CDR2 is FQNEAQ (reference sequence). V lost 0 bases and J lost 3, with 15 bases in between. This CDR3 reads CASSLAGMGAINQPQHF. The CDR3 DNA follows: TGTGCCAGCAGCTTAGCAGGAATGGGGGCTATCAATCAGCCCCAGCATTTT.

In its sample, this clone was seen a few times. The chain couples TRBV29-1 to TRBJ2-6; no definite D call. Germline values: CDR1 SQVTM, CDR2 ANQGSEA. V was shortened by 4 bases and J by 4 bases, with 8 bases between the two germline ends. This CDR3 has 13 amino acids. The chain's CDR3 is CSVGAYGANVLTF. The CDR3 coding sequence is TGCAGCGTTGGGGCTTACGGGGCCAACGTCCTGACTTTC. Filled out from reference TRBV29-1 and TRBJ2-6, the complete variable domain reads SAVISQKPSRDICQRGTSLTIQCQVDSQVTMMFWYRQQPGQSLTLIATANQGSEATYESGFVIDKFPISRPNLTFSTLTVSNMSPEDSSIYLCSVGAYGANVLTFGAGSRLTVL.

V is TRBV7-3 and J is TRBJ2-2; TRBD2 aligns across 12 bases. Germline V gene lookup returns CDR1 SGHTA and CDR2 FQGTGA. The CDR3 sequence is 11 residues long. CDR3 sequence reads: CGLAGAGELFF. The CDR3, as DNA: TGTGGACTAGCGGGAGCTGGGGAGCTGTTTTTT.

This rearrangement joins TRBV9 to TRBJ1-5; unclear D gene. V was pared by 4 bases and J by 1 base, with 12 bases between. The CDR3 runs 15 residues. Germline lookup yields CDR1 SGDLS and CDR2 YYNGEE. The CDR3 sequence: CASSLALGSNQPQHF. CDR3 DNA: TGTGCCAGCAGCCTTGCCCTAGGGAGCAATCAGCCCCAGCATTTT.

The V and J genes are TRBV7-9 and TRBJ1-3; D unclear. V was cut by 4 bases and J by 0 bases, with 10 bases left in between. Germline V gives CDR1 SEHNR, CDR2 FQNEAQ (reference sequence). This CDR3 has 15 amino acids. CDR3 DNA: TGTGCCAGCAGCTGGGCCGGGAGCTCTGGAAACACCATATATTTT. Its protein is CASSWAGSSGNTIYF.

The rearrangement links TRBV9 to TRBJ1-2; no definite D call. V lost 0 bases, J lost 8 bases, and 14 bases lay in between. The CDR3 runs to 14 residues. The germline CDR1 and CDR2 sequences are SGDLS and YYNGEE. CDR3 DNA: TGTGCCAGCAGCGTAGAAGGAGTCCGAGGGGGCTACACCTTC. Amino acids: CASSVEGVRGGYTF.

The CDR3 DNA reads TGTGCCAGCAGCGTAGGGGGCCTAGTATCCTACAATGAGCAGTTCTTC. Its protein product is CASSVGGLVSYNEQFF. The chain uses TRBV9 and TRBJ2-1, with D perhaps TRBD1 (5 bases). V lost 0 bases and J 1 base, leaving 11 bases between the germline ends. This CDR3 has 16 residues. CDR1 SGDLS and CDR2 YYNGEE come from the germline V gene.

The rearrangement uses TRBV28 and TRBJ1-5, with D perhaps matching TRBD1 (5 bases). Per germline, CDR1 MDHEN and CDR2 SYDVKM. The CDR3 has 14 residues. V lost 7 bases and J lost 7, with 17 bases in between. The CDR3 coding sequence is TGTGCCAGCATTCGTGGTGGGACCGGCCAGCCCCAGCATTTT. It specifies CASIRGGTGQPQHF.

The chain employs TRBV24-1 and TRBJ2-5; 9 bases agree with TRBD2. CDR3 length equals 15 residues. Per the germline V gene, CDR1 is KGHDR and CDR2 is SFDVKD. V trimming: 4 bases; J trimming: 4 bases; junction bases outside the gene matches: 6. Here the CDR3 reads CATSDLGAGGETQYF. CDR3 sequence (DNA): TGTGCCACCAGTGACCTAGGAGCGGGAGGAGAGACCCAGTACTTC.

V usage is TRBV24-1 and J usage is TRBJ2-5, with D perhaps assigned TRBD1 or TRBD2 (5 bases each). This CDR3 spans 13 amino acids. Germline CDR1 is KGHDR and CDR2 is SFDVKD. V was cut by 5 bases and J by 4 bases, with 10 bases left in between. Here the CDR3 DNA reads TGTGCCACCAGTGTCCCCGGGGCAGAGACCCAGTACTTC. Protein: CATSVPGAETQYF.

This clone was seen a single time. This sequence joins TRBV3-1 (or the pseudogene TRBV3-2) and TRBJ1-1; tentatively, D is TRBD1 (5 bases). Trimming took off 2 bases at V and 4 bases at J, with 14 bases between the two ends. The CDR3 has 15 residues. CDR1 LGHDT and CDR2 YNNKEL come from the germline V gene (reference sequence). The CDR3 loop reads CASSQRQGGATEAFF. The CDR3 DNA is TGTGCCAGCAGCCAAAGACAAGGAGGGGCCACTGAAGCTTTCTTT.

This sequence joins TRBV9 and TRBJ2-2; the match to TRBD2 covers 12 bases. Germline V gives CDR1 SGDLS, CDR2 YYNGEE. The CDR3 is 20 amino acids. V dropped 0 bases and J dropped 4; count of bases not matched to a gene: 13. The CDR3 reads CASSVVSDYGLAGLTGELFF. In nucleotides, the CDR3 is TGTGCCAGCAGCGTAGTAAGCGACTATGGACTAGCGGGACTCACCGGGGAGCTGTTTTTT.

This chain joins TRBV3-1 (or the pseudogene TRBV3-2) and TRBJ2-7; D possibly matches TRBD1 or TRBD2 (5 bases each). The CDR3 has 13 residues. Germline V gene data show CDR1 as LGHDT and CDR2 as YNNKEL (reference sequence). Deletions cut 4 bases from V and 3 bases from J, with 10 bases between. The CDR3 sequence is CASSPRGNYEQYF. The CDR3, as DNA: TGTGCCAGCAGCCCCCGGGGCAACTACGAGCAGTACTTC.

The rearrangement joins TRBV7-2 to TRBJ2-5; TRBD2 might be the D (5 bases). CDR1 is SGHTA and CDR2 is FQGNSA in the germline V gene. Between the trimmed V and J ends, which lost 0 bases and 4 bases, there was a span of 9 bases. CDR3 length: 14 residues. CDR3 sequence: CASSLAGRGETQYF. The CDR3, as DNA: TGTGCCAGCAGCTTAGCGGGTCGGGGAGAGACCCAGTACTTC.

The J gene is TRBJ1-3, the V gene TRBV12-3 or TRBV12-4; unclear D gene. V gave up 7 bases and J gave up 4 bases, with 5 bases separating them. The CDR3 length is 11 residues. CDR3 in amino acids: CASTLGNTIYF. CDR3 nucleotide sequence: TGTGCCAGCACCTTAGGAAACACCATATATTTT.

This chain uses TRBV5-1 with TRBJ2-3, with D possibly being TRBD1 (5 bases). CDR1 and CDR2 (germline): SGHRS, YFSETQ. Trimming removed 2 bases from V and 6 bases from J, with 10 bases in between. There are 13 residues in the CDR3. CDR3 residues: CASSLPGPDTQYF. The CDR3 nucleotides read TGCGCCAGCAGCTTACCAGGGCCCGATACGCAGTATTTT.

V is TRBV10-3 and J is TRBJ1-2; TRBD1 matches 10 bases. There are 16 residues in the CDR3. Germline V gene sequence: CDR1 ENHRY, CDR2 SYGVKD. J gave up 2 bases and V 2 bases, and 5 bases lay outside the gene matches. CDR3 sequence reads: CAISEDRGRLNYGYTF. The CDR3, as DNA: TGTGCCATCAGTGAGGACAGGGGGCGTCTAAACTATGGCTACACCTTC.

V usage is TRBV2 and J usage is TRBJ1-6, with TRBD1 as a possible D gene (6 bases). In germline, CDR1 is SNHLY, CDR2 FYNNEI. With 3 bases removed from V and 2 bases from J, the gap between germline ends came to 8 bases. This CDR3 comprises 15 residues. The CDR3 region has the DNA TGTGCCAGCAGTGACAGGGGCGCCTATAATTCACCCCTCCACTTT. It specifies CASSDRGAYNSPLHF.